These 24 T cell receptor beta chains originate from one sample sequenced in a study of vaccination effects on CD4 cells after COVID-19. Sequencing in the ViraFEST assay came after antigen-specific CD4+ T cells had been expanded with viral peptide pools, which were used to stimulate PBMC. Subsequent to approximately 9 days of culture, CD4+ T cells were isolated. Previously uninfected by SARS-CoV-2, the vaccine recipients also showed negative nucleocapsid antibodies. These receptors are not linked to any known antigen. Method: immunoSEQ multiplex PCR; TCRdb's copy keeps in-frame clones and lacks some. The sample contains about 63,000 clones, over 70% of which appear only once. The specimen comprised CD4+ T cells from PBMCs cultured with HCoV-OC43 spike peptides, sampled before COVID-19 vaccination. Subset: HCoV-OC43 spike overlapping peptide pool stimulation. Receptors originate from a human donor who received a COVID-19 vaccine.

The V and J genes are TRBV20-1 and TRBJ2-5, with D unresolved. The CDR3 length is 11 residues. Trimming removed 6 bases from V and 1 base from J, with 6 bases in between. The germline V gene encodes CDR1 DFQATT and CDR2 SNEGSKA (reference sequence). The CDR3 sequence: CSAPLQETQYF. Here the CDR3 DNA reads TGCAGTGCGCCGCTCCAAGAGACCCAGTACTTC.

This clone was observed once. This chain links TRBV6-1 with TRBJ2-3; 11 positions agree with TRBD2. Trimming took 4 bases from V and 1 from J; bases not matched to a gene: 7. Germline V CDR1 and CDR2: MNHNS, SASEGT. The CDR3 loop spans 17 amino acids. CDR3 in DNA: TGTGCCAGCAGTGGAACGCTGACTAGCGGGGGCACAGATACGCAGTATTTT. It yields the protein CASSGTLTSGGTDTQYF.

This chain joins TRBV6-2 or TRBV6-3 and TRBJ2-7; 7 bases agree with TRBD1. Germline values: CDR1 MNHEY, CDR2 SVGEGT. J gave up 3 bases and V 5 bases, and 10 bases lay outside the gene matches. The CDR3 consists of 15 residues. For the CDR3, the DNA is TGTGCCAGCAGTCCGATCGACAGGGAAGGCTACGAGCAGTACGTC. Translation: CASSPIDREGYEQYV.

The rearrangement uses TRBV11-2 and TRBJ2-3; TRBD1 or TRBD2 may be the D gene (6 bases each). Trimming removed 1 base at V and 1 base at J, with 12 bases between. Germline V CDR1 and CDR2: SGHAT, FQNNGV. This CDR3 spans 16 amino acids. In DNA form, the CDR3 reads TGTGCCAGCAGCTTAGTTAGTAGGGGGGGCACAGATACGCAGTATTTT. Its translation is CASSLVSRGGTDTQYF.

The chain has TRBV30 and TRBJ1-5, with D hard to call. Germline CDR1 is GTSNPN and CDR2 is SVGIG (reference sequence). CDR3 length equals 13 residues. The V and J ends lost 0 bases and 2 bases respectively, with 5 bases between them. CDR3 sequence: CAWSVLGNQPQHF. CDR3 DNA sequence: TGTGCCTGGAGTGTTCTAGGCAATCAGCCCCAGCATTTT. Full variable domain (missing parts from reference TRBV30 and TRBJ1-5): SQTIHQWPATLVQPVGSPLSLECTVEGTSNPNLYWYRQAAGRGLQLLFYSVGIGQISSEVPQNLSASRPQDRQFILSSKKLLLSDSGFYLCAWSVLGNQPQHFGDGTRLSIL.

This clone occurred a few times. This chain uses TRBV19 with TRBJ1-6; D gene unclear. The CDR3 is 17 amino acids. In germline, CDR1 is LNHDA, CDR2 SQIVND (reference sequence). The V gene lost 4 bases and the J gene lost 1 base, with 14 bases spanning the gap. CDR3: CASSSEFDFSYNSPLHF. The CDR3 bases are TGTGCCAGTAGTAGCGAGTTCGACTTTTCCTATAATTCACCCCTCCACTTT.

The CDR3 DNA is TGTGCCAGCAAGGGGGGCCACAATGAGCAGTTCTTC. Translation gives CASKGGHNEQFF. The chain has TRBV28 and TRBJ2-1; D tentatively reads TRBD1 or TRBD2 (6 bases each). V dropped 7 bases and J dropped 5 bases, with 9 bases sitting between them. The CDR3 totals 12 residues. Germline CDR1 MDHEN, CDR2 SYDVKM.

The chain links TRBV18 to TRBJ2-2; possibly TRBD1 for D (7 bases). This CDR3 has 16 residues. Germline lookup yields CDR1 KGHSH and CDR2 LQKENI. V lost 4 bases and J 0 bases, leaving 12 bases between the germline ends. In DNA, the CDR3 is TGTGCCAGCTCACAGGAGGGGGCTACGAACACCGGGGAGCTGTTTTTT. Translated, it gives CASSQEGATNTGELFF.

This chain connects TRBV5-1 to TRBJ2-5; TRBD2 is a possible D gene (5 bases). Trimming cost V 3 bases and J 2 bases, with 14 bases left between them. CDR1 and CDR2 from the germline V gene are SGHRS and YFSETQ. The CDR3 covers 15 residues. Here the CDR3 DNA reads TGCGCCAGCAGCTCAAAAGGACTGGATCAAGAGACCCAGTACTTC. This codes for CASSSKGLDQETQYF.

The rearrangement uses TRBV11-1 and TRBJ1-3; D unclear. Trimming stripped 1 base from V and 4 bases from J, with 11 bases between. This CDR3 spans 15 amino acids. Germline V gene lookup returns CDR1 SGHAT and CDR2 FQDESV (reference sequence). This CDR3 is CASSLEGLAGNTIYF. CDR3 bases: TGTGCCAGCAGCTTAGAGGGCCTCGCCGGAAACACCATATATTTT.

This clone has only one observation. The chain employs TRBV19 and TRBJ1-5, with 8 bases that match TRBD1. From germline, CDR1 is LNHDA and CDR2 SQIVND (reference sequence). The CDR3 contains 15 residues. Trimming removed 5 bases from V and 2 bases from J; junction bases left unmatched: 5. The CDR3 sequence: CASSVQGAGNQPQHF. As DNA, the CDR3 is TGTGCCAGTAGTGTTCAGGGGGCAGGCAATCAGCCCCAGCATTTT.

The chain employs TRBV4-1 and TRBJ1-1; no clear D gene. Germline V lookup: CDR1 MGHRA, CDR2 YSYEKL. This CDR3 spans 14 amino acids. The ends were cut back, 4 bases at V and 5 bases at J, with 14 bases in the middle. CDR3 amino acids: CASSPLLIRTEAFF. CDR3 sequence (DNA): TGCGCCAGCAGCCCACTATTGATAAGGACTGAAGCTTTCTTT.

The chain has TRBV10-1 and TRBJ2-5; D is ambiguous. V was cut by 8 bases and J by 1 base, with 11 bases left in between. Germline loops: CDR1 WNHNN, CDR2 SYGVQD (reference sequence). CDR3 length: 13 residues. The chain's CDR3 is CASSTSIQETQYF. CDR3 bases: TGCGCCAGCTCTACCTCAATCCAAGAGACCCAGTACTTC.

This rearrangement joins TRBV9 to TRBJ1-2; a weak D match, TRBD1 (6 bases). CDR3 length: 17 amino acids. In germline, CDR1 is SGDLS, CDR2 YYNGEE. With 1 base removed from V and 0 bases from J, the gap between germline ends came to 16 bases. CDR3 sequence (DNA): TGTGCCAGCAGCGTAAACCCAGGGGCATTATCTAACTATGGCTACACCTTC. Residues: CASSVNPGALSNYGYTF.

This chain joins TRBV2 and TRBJ1-5, with D possibly TRBD1 on 5 matching bases. CDR3 length: 15 amino acids. The V gene lost 6 bases and the J gene lost 3 bases, with 15 bases spanning the gap. Germline CDR1 is SNHLY and CDR2 is FYNNEI. The chain's CDR3 is CASSGMGLDNQPQHF. CDR3 sequence (DNA): TGTGCCAGCAGCGGGATGGGGCTTGACAATCAGCCCCAGCATTTT.

This chain connects TRBV7-9 to TRBJ2-7; no clear D gene. V was shortened by 0 bases and J by 0 bases, with 18 bases between the two germline ends. This CDR3 comprises 18 residues. CDR1 is SEHNR, CDR2 FQNEAQ, per germline (reference sequence). CDR3 coding DNA: TGTGCCAGCAGCTTAGCTACCCCAACCGATAAAAGCTCCTACGAGCAGTACGTC. Its translation: CASSLATPTDKSSYEQYV.

The gene calls are TRBV7-2 and TRBJ2-2; maybe TRBD2 (5 bases). CDR3 length: 14 residues. CDR1 and CDR2 (germline): SGHTA, FQGNSA. Trimming shortened V by 2 bases and J by 9 bases, and 13 bases separated the two germline ends. CDR3 bases: TGTGCCAGCAGCTTACTGCCGAGGGCCCGGGAGCTGTTTTTT. Protein product: CASSLLPRARELFF.

The J gene is TRBJ2-7, the V gene TRBV2, with D possibly TRBD1 on 5 matching bases. The germline V and J ends were trimmed by 6 bases and 2 bases, with 14 bases remaining between them. The CDR3 runs 14 residues. Germline loops: CDR1 SNHLY, CDR2 FYNNEI. The CDR3 sequence: CASSGLGDAYEQYV. Here the CDR3 DNA reads TGTGCCAGCAGCGGATTAGGGGATGCCTACGAGCAGTACGTC.

The CDR3 region has the DNA TGTGCCAGCAGTTACTCAGGCCGATACACTGAAGCTTTCTTT. Its translation is CASSYSGRYTEAFF. V is TRBV27 and J is TRBJ1-1; D unresolved. Trimming shortened V by 4 bases and J by 3 bases, and 12 bases separated the two germline ends. CDR3 length equals 14 residues. Per germline, CDR1 MNHEY and CDR2 SMNVEV (reference sequence).

This sequence joins TRBV5-5 and TRBJ2-2, with D unresolved. The CDR3 is 14 amino acids. The germline CDR1 and CDR2 sequences are SGHKS and YYEKEE (reference sequence). Trimming took 3 bases from V and 6 from J, leaving 12 bases between them. DNA of the CDR3: TGTGCCAGCAGCTCTTGGACCCTCTCCGGGGAGCTGTTTTTT. Its protein is CASSSWTLSGELFF.

This clone was detected a few times. CDR3 in amino acids: CAWSAGGIQYF. CDR3 sequence (DNA): TGTGCCTGGTCCGCGGGGGGGATTCAGTACTTC. This sequence joins TRBV30 and TRBJ2-4; 9 bases map to TRBD2. The CDR3 length is 11 residues. V shed 5 bases and J 10 bases; nucleotides not matched to a gene: 3. In germline, CDR1 is GTSNPN, CDR2 SVGIG (reference sequence). The variable domain in full, with the rest retrieved from reference TRBV30 and TRBJ2-4, is SQTIHQWPATLVQPVGSPLSLECTVEGTSNPNLYWYRQAAGRGLQLLFYSVGIGQISSEVPQNLSASRPQDRQFILSSKKLLLSDSGFYLCAWSAGGIQYFGAGTRLSVL.

The rearrangement joins TRBV6-2 or TRBV6-3 to TRBJ2-5; D is ambiguous. Germline CDR1 reads MNHEY; CDR2 reads SVGEGT. Trimming took off 2 bases at V and 4 bases at J, with 8 bases between the two ends. The CDR3 contains 13 residues. The CDR3 nucleotides read TGTGCCAGCAGTTACCTAGGAGCAGAGACCCAGTACTTC. Amino acids: CASSYLGAETQYF.

The chain carries TRBV6-2 or TRBV6-3 and TRBJ2-7, with 10 bases lining up with TRBD2. The CDR3 is 15 amino acids. After removal of 5 bases from V and 1 base from J, the junction contained 5 bases not matched to a gene. The germline gives CDR1 MNHEY, CDR2 SVGEGT. The DNA of the CDR3 is TGTGCCAGCAGTCCATTAGCGGGGGGATCCTACGAGCAGTACGTC. Amino acids: CASSPLAGGSYEQYV.

This sequence joins TRBV5-1 and TRBJ2-3, with TRBD1 identical over 7 bases. Trimming at V came to 4 bases and at J to 4 bases, leaving 3 bases not matched to a gene. This CDR3 spans 13 amino acids. Germline loops: CDR1 SGHRS, CDR2 YFSETQ. CDR3: CASSPDRADTQYF. CDR3 bases: TGCGCCAGCAGCCCCGACAGGGCAGATACGCAGTATTTT.